Presented here are 10 T cell receptor beta chains from one specimen sequenced in a study of T cells after yellow fever vaccination. One entry per CDR3 protein, called by TCRdb with MiXCR from the 5' RACE reads. The sample carries some 390,000 distinct CDR3 sequences, about 6.2% recorded once. This specimen consisted of PBMCs, obtained 5 days after the yellow fever booster vaccination. These receptors were collected from a man between 25 and 39 years old who received the YFV17D yellow fever vaccine.

The chain has TRBV20-1 and TRBJ2-7, with 7 bases that match TRBD1. The ends lost 5 bases at V and 2 bases at J; junction bases unmatched: 12. Germline loops: CDR1 DFQATT, CDR2 SNEGSKA (reference sequence). The CDR3 consists of 15 residues. CDR3 sequence: CSAEGTAHNPYEQYF. The CDR3 DNA sequence: TGCAGTGCTGAGGGGACAGCCCATAACCCCTACGAGCAGTACTTC.

This clonotype was observed many times. J is TRBJ2-1 and V is TRBV11-2, with TRBD2 identical over 13 bases. CDR1 and CDR2 (germline): SGHAT, FQNNGV. The CDR3 is 15 amino acids. J lost 7 bases, V lost 4 bases, and 4 bases had no gene match. The CDR3 is CASSSGLAGRNEQFF. CDR3 nucleotides: TGTGCCAGCAGCTCGGGACTAGCGGGAAGGAATGAGCAGTTCTTC.

The rearrangement joins TRBV7-2 to TRBJ2-7; 7 bases fit TRBD1. Germline CDR1 reads SGHTA; CDR2 reads FQGNSA. Trimming took 3 bases from V and 4 from J; bases not matched to a gene: 6. This CDR3 is 14 amino acids long. CDR3 sequence: CASSLHRGEYEQYF. In nucleotides, the CDR3 is TGTGCCAGCAGCTTGCACAGGGGAGAATACGAGCAGTACTTC. The variable domain in full, with the rest retrieved from reference TRBV7-2 and TRBJ2-7, is GAGVSQSPSNKVTEKGKDVELRCDPISGHTALYWYRQSLGQGLEFLIYFQGNSAPDKSGLPSDRFSAERTGGSVSTLTIQRTQQEDSAVYLCASSLHRGEYEQYFGPGTRLTVT.

CDR3 amino acids: CSLKGTGGAYNEQFF. CDR3 sequence (DNA): TGCAGTCTAAAGGGGACAGGGGGCGCTTACAATGAGCAGTTCTTC. The rearrangement uses TRBV20-1 and TRBJ2-1; 12 bases line up with TRBD1. In germline, CDR1 is DFQATT, CDR2 SNEGSKA (reference sequence). This CDR3 has 15 amino acids. The V gene end was trimmed by 8 bases and the J gene end by 4 bases; junction bases not matched to a gene: 9.

This clonotype occurred a few times. The chain combines TRBV20-1 with TRBJ2-2; 8 positions match TRBD2. Germline V gives CDR1 DFQATT, CDR2 SNEGSKA (reference sequence). The CDR3 length is 17 residues. V dropped 3 bases and J dropped 4; count of bases not matched to a gene: 13. The CDR3 reads CSASLLLREGTTGELFF. CDR3 sequence (DNA): TGCAGTGCTAGCTTGTTATTACGGGAGGGTACCACCGGGGAGCTGTTTTTT.

The rearrangement links TRBV5-1 to TRBJ1-1, with a possible D match to TRBD1 (5 bases). CDR3 size: 14 residues. Germline V CDR1 and CDR2: SGHRS, YFSETQ. Trimming stripped 0 bases from V and 4 bases from J, with 10 bases between. This CDR3 reads CASSLVDSGTEAFF. The CDR3 DNA sequence: TGCGCCAGCAGCTTGGTCGACAGTGGCACTGAAGCTTTCTTT.

This chain links TRBV21-1 with TRBJ2-1; the table's D gene call, TRBD1, was not cross checked with the DNA. TRBV21-1 is listed as a pseudogene. This CDR3 comprises 12 residues. DNA of the CDR3: TGTGCCAGCGGAATGCCGGGACAGGGGCAGTTCTTC. This gives the protein CASGMPGQGQFF.

This clonotype has a count of ten or more. V gene TRBV7-2 combines with J gene TRBJ2-1; D is ambiguous. V lost 1 base and J 9 bases, leaving 10 bases between the germline ends. Germline CDR1 reads SGHTA; CDR2 reads FQGNSA. The CDR3 loop spans 13 amino acids. In DNA, the CDR3 is TGTGCCAGCAGCTTAGGCCGGGTAGCTGAGCAGTTCTTC. It encodes CASSLGRVAEQFF.

This clonotype has only a few counts. The rearrangement links TRBV30 to TRBJ2-3; 15 bases are a match to TRBD2. V trimming: 0 bases; J trimming: 4 bases; junction bases outside the gene matches: 2. CDR1 GTSNPN and CDR2 SVGIG come from the germline V gene (reference sequence). The CDR3 sequence is 16 residues long. The CDR3 nucleotides are TGTGCCTGGAGTGTAGGACTAGCGGGAGGGTCAGATACGCAGTATTTT. Translating gives CAWSVGLAGGSDTQYF.

The chain uses TRBV5-1 and TRBJ2-5; D unclear. The germline V gene encodes CDR1 SGHRS and CDR2 YFSETQ. The CDR3 totals 13 residues. V lost 4 bases, J lost 0 bases, and 7 bases lay in between. CDR3 in DNA: TGCGCCAGCAGCCCCTCGTACCAAGAGACCCAGTACTTC. Translated: CASSPSYQETQYF.